This T cell receptor (beta chain) stems from a study of OX40 agonist ivuxolimab in advanced cancers. CDR1 and CDR2 from the germline V gene are SGHRS and YFSETQ. The CDR3 runs to 14 residues. V was clipped by 4 bases and J by 8 bases; unmatched bases: 6. Method: immunoSEQ multiplex PCR; TCRdb's copy keeps in-frame clones and lacks some. The sample carries 50,000 to 85,000 clones, 75% to 90% recorded once. This sequence was found in an adult with an advanced solid tumor such as melanoma, head and neck, liver or kidney cancer. The chain joins TRBV5-1 to TRBJ2-1; 10 bases line up with TRBD2. The starting material was CD4+ or CD8+ T cells sorted from blood, obtained in a trial of the OX40 agonist ivuxolimab. CDR3 sequence reads: CASSGLAGVDEQFF. Here the CDR3 DNA reads TGCGCCAGCAGCGGTCTAGCGGGAGTCGATGAGCAGTTCTTC. Complete variable domain (other parts from reference TRBV5-1 and TRBJ2-1): KAGVTQTPRYLIKTRGQQVTLSCSPISGHRSVSWYQQTPGQGLQFLFEYFSETQRNKGNFPGRFSGRQFSNSRSEMNVSTLELGDSALYLCASSGLAGVDEQFFGPGTRLTVL.